This TCR beta chain was recorded in a study of T cell responses to AZD1222 COVID-19 vaccine. Findings of the study overall: A mostly white British donor set with more females was recruited, and clonal diversity was possibly underestimated. After two AZD1222 doses, spike-specific TCR breadth and depth rose versus day 0. Repertoires were obtained solely post-peak T cell response. The study found vaccine-associated CD4 TCRs spanning spike, dominant at 160-218 and 743-854.

Sequencing was performed with immunoSEQ multiplex PCR; in TCRdb, only in-frame clones are kept and a portion is missing. The sample shows roughly 130,000 clones, around 90% of them seen only once. A note on this clone: Antigen: not known.

V dropped 1 base and J dropped 3 bases, with 10 bases sitting between them. The germline V gene has CDR1 LNHNV and CDR2 YYDKDF (reference sequence). CDR3 size: 15 residues. This clonotype was sampled from an adult who received the MenACWY meningococcal vaccine as a control. This chain joins TRBV15 and TRBJ1-3, with D maybe TRBD1 (5 bases). The sequencing here drew on peripheral blood, taken 28 days after the second dose of the MenACWY control vaccine. CDR3 in amino acids: CATSRGHRNGNTIYF. The CDR3 DNA follows: TGTGCCACCAGCAGAGGCCACAGGAATGGAAACACCATATATTTT. Looking up the rest from reference TRBV15 and TRBJ1-3 gives the full variable domain: DAMVIQNPRYQVTQFGKPVTLSCSQTLNHNVMYWYQQKSSQAPKLLFHYYDKDFNNEADTPDNFQSRRPNTSFCFLDIRSPGLGDTAMYLCATSRGHRNGNTIYFGEGSWLTVV.